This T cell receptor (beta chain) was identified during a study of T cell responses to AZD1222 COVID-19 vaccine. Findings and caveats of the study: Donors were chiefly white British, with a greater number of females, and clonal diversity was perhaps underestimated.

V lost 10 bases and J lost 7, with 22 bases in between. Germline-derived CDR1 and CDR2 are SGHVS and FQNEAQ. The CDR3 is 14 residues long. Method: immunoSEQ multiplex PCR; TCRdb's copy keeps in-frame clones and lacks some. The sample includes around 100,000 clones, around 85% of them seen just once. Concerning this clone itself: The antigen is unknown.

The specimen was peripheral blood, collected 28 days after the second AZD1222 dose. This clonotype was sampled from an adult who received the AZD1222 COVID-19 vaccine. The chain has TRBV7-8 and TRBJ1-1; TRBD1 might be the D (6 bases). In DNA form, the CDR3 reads TGTGCCACCCGGGGGCGGAGAAAGGGTGATGAAGCTTTCTTT. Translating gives CATRGRRKGDEAFF.